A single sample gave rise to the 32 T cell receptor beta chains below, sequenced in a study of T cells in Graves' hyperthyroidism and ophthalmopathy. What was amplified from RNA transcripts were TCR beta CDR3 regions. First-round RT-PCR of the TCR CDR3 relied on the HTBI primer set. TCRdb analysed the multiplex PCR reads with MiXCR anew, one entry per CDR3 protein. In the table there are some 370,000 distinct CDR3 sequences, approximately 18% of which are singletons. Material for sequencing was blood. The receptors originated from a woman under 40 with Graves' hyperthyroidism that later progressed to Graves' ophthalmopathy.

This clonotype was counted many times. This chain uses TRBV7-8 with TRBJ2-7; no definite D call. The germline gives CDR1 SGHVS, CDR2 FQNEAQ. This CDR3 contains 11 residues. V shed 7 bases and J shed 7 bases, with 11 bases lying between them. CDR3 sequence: CASNFREEQYF. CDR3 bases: TGTGCCAGCAACTTCCGAGAGGAGCAGTACTTC.

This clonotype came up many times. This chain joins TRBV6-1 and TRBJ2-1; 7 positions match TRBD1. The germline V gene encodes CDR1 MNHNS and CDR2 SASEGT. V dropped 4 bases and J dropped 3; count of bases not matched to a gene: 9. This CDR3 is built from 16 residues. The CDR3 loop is CASSAPTGDYYNEQFF. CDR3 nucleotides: TGTGCCAGCAGTGCACCAACAGGGGATTACTACAATGAGCAGTTCTTC.

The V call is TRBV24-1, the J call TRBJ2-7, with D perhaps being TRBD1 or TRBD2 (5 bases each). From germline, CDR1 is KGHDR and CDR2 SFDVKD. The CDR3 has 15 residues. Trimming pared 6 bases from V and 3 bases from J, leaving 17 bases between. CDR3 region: CATSQGASRHYEQYF. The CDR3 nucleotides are TGTGCCACCAGTCAGGGAGCCTCTCGACACTACGAGCAGTACTTC.

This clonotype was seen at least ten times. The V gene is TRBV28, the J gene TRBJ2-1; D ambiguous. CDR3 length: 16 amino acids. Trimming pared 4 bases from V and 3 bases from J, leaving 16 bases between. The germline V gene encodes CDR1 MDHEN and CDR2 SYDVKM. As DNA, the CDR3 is TGTGCCAGCAGTTCAGAAGTAACACAACTCTACAATGAGCAGTTCTTC. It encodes CASSSEVTQLYNEQFF.

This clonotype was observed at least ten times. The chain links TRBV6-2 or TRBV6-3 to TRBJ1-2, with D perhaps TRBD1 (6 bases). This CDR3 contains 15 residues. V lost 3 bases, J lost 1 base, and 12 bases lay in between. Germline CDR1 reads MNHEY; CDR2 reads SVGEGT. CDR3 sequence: CASSYRTDYNYGYTF. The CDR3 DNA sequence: TGTGCCAGCAGTTATCGGACAGACTATAACTATGGCTACACCTTC.

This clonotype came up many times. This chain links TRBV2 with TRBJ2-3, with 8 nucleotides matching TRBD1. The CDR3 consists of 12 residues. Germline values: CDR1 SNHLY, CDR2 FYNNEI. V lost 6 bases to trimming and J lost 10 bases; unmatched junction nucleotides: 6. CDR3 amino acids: CASRADREAQYF. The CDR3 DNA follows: TGTGCCAGCAGGGCGGACAGGGAGGCGCAGTATTTT.

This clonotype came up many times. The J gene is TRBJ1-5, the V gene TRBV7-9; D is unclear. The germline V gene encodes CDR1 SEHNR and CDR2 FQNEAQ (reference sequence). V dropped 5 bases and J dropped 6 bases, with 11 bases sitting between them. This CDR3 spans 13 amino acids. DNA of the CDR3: TGTGCCAGCAGCGCTGCCCTTGGTCAGCCCCAGCATTTT. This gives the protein CASSAALGQPQHF. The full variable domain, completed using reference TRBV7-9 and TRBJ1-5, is DTGVSQNPRHKITKRGQNVTFRCDPISEHNRLYWYRQTLGQGPEFLTYFQNEAQLEKSRLLSDRFSAERPKGSFSTLEIQRTEQGDSAMYLCASSAALGQPQHFGDGTRLSIL.

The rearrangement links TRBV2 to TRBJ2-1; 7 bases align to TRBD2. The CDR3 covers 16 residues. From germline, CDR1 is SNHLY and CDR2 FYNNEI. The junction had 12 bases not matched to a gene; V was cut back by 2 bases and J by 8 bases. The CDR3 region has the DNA TGTGCCAGCAGTGAATCGGGGGGAGGCCCTACGGATGAGCAGTTCTTC. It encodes CASSESGGGPTDEQFF. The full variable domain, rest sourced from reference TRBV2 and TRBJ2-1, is EPEVTQTPSHQVTQMGQEVILRCVPISNHLYFYWYRQILGQKVEFLVSFYNNEISEKSEIFDDQFSVERPDGSNFTLKIRSTKLEDSAMYFCASSESGGGPTDEQFFGPGTRLTVL.

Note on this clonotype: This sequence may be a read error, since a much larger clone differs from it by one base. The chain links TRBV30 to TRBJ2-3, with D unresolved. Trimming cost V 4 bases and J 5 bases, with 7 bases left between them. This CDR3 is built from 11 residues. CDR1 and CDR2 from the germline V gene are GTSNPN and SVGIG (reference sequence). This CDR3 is CAWTGQDTQYF. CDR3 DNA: TGTGCCTGGACTGGCCAAGATACGCAGTATTTT. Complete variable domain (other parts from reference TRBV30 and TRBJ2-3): SQTIHQWPATLVQPVGSPLSLECTVEGTSNPNLYWYRQAAGRGLQLLFYSVGIGQISSEVPQNLSASRPQDRQFILSSKKLLLSDSGFYLCAWTGQDTQYFGPGTRLTVL.

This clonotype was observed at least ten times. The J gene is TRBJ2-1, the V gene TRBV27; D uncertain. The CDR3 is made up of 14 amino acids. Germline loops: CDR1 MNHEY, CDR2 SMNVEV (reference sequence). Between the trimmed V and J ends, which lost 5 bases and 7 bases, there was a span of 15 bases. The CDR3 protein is CASSLSAVPNEQFF. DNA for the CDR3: TGTGCCAGCAGTCTCTCTGCCGTCCCTAATGAGCAGTTCTTC.

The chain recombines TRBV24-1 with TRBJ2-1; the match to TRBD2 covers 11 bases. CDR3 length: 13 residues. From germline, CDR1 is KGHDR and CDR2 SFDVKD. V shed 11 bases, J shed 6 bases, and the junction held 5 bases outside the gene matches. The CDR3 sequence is CASELAGVNEQFF. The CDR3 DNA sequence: TGTGCCAGCGAACTAGCGGGAGTCAATGAGCAGTTCTTC.

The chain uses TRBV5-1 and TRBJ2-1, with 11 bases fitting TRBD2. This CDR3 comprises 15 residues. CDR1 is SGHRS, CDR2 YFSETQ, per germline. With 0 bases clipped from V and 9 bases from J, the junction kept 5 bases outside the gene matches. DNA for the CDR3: TGCGCCAGCAGCTTGGAGACTAGCGGGATGGGTGAGCAGTTCTTC. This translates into CASSLETSGMGEQFF.

CDR3 in DNA: TGTGCCAGCAGCTTAGCTCCGGGACAGGGTAGTGGGGCCAACGTCCTGACTTTC. This encodes CASSLAPGQGSGANVLTF. The J gene is TRBJ2-6, the V gene TRBV7-9; 9 bases are shared with TRBD1. Germline CDR1 is SEHNR and CDR2 is FQNEAQ (reference sequence). J was trimmed by 3 bases and V by 0 bases; bases with no gene match: 6. The CDR3 spans 18 residues.

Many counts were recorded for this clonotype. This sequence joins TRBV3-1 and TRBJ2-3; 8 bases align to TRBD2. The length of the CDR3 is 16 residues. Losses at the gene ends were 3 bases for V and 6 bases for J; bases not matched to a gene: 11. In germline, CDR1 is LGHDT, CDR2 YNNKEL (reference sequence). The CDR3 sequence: CASSQTSGSFGDTQYF. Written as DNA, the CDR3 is TGTGCCAGCAGCCAGACCAGCGGGAGTTTTGGGGATACGCAGTATTTT.

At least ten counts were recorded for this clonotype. CDR3 protein: CASSPVRSGAYEQYF. The CDR3 DNA follows: TGTGCCAGCAGTCCCGTCCGGTCAGGAGCGTACGAGCAGTACTTC. The V gene is TRBV12-3 or TRBV12-4, the J gene TRBJ2-7; D is ambiguous. V was pared by 5 bases and J by 4 bases, with 18 bases between. The CDR3 has 15 residues.

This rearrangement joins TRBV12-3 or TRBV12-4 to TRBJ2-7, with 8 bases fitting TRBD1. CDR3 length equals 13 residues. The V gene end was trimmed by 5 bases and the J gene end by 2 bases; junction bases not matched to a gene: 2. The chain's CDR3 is CASSDRGTYEQYF. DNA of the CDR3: TGTGCCAGCAGTGACAGGGGAACCTACGAGCAGTACTTC.

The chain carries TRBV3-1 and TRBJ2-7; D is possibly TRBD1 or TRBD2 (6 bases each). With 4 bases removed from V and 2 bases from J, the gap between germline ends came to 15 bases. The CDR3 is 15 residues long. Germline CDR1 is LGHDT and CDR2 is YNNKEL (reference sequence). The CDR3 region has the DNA TGTGCCAGCAGCCTCAGGGGAGGCTCGGCCTACGAGCAGTACTTC. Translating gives CASSLRGGSAYEQYF.

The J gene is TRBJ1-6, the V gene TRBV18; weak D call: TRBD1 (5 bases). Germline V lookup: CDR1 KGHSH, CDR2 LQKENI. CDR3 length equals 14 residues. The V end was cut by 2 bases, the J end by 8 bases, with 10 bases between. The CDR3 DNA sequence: TGTGCCAGCTCACCAGCTTTGGGGGATTCACCCCTCCACTTT. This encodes CASSPALGDSPLHF.

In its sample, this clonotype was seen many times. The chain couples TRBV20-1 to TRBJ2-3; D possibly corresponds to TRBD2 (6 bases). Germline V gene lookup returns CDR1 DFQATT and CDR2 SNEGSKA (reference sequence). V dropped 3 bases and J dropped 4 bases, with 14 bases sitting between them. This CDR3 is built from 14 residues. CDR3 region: CSASSPGEPDTQYF. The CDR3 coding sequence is TGCAGTGCTAGCTCACCGGGGGAGCCAGATACGCAGTATTTT.

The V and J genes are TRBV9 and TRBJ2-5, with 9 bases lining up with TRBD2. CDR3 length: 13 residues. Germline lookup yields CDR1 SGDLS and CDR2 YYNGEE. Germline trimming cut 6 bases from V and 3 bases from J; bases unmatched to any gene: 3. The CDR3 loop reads CASKREEEETQYF. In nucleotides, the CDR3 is TGTGCCAGCAAGCGGGAGGAGGAAGAGACCCAGTACTTC.

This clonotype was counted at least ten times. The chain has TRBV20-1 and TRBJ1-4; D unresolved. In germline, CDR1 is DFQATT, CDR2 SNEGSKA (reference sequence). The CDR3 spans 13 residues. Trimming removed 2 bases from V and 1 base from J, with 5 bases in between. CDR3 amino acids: CSARIGTNEKLFF. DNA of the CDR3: TGCAGTGCTAGAATCGGAACTAATGAAAAACTGTTTTTT.

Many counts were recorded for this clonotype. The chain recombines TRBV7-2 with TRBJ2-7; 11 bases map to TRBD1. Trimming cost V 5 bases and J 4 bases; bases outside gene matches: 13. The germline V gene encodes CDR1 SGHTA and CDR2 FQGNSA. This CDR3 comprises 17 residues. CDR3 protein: CASSLRFRTGGWYEQYF. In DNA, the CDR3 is TGTGCCAGCAGCCTCCGCTTCCGGACAGGGGGCTGGTACGAGCAGTACTTC.

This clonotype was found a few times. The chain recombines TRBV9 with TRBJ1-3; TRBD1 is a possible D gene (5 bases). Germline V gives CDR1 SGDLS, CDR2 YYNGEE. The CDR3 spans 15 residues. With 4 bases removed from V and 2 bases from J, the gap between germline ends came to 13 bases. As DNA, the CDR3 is TGTGCCAGCAGCCAGTCCTGGGGGGCTGGAAACACCATATATTTT. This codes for CASSQSWGAGNTIYF.

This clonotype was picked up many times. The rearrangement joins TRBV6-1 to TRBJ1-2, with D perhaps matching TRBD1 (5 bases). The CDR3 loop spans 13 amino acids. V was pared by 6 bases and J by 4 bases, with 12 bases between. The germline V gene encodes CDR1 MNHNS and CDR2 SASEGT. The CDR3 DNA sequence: TGTGCCAGCAGGGGACCGCGGGTCTATGGCTACACCTTC. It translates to CASRGPRVYGYTF.

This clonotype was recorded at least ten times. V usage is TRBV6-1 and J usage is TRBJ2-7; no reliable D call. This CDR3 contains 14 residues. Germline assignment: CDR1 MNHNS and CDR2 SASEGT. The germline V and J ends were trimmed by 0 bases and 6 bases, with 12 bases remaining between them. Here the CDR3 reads CASSEAGSLAEQYF. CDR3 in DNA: TGTGCCAGCAGTGAAGCGGGCTCGCTGGCCGAGCAGTACTTC.

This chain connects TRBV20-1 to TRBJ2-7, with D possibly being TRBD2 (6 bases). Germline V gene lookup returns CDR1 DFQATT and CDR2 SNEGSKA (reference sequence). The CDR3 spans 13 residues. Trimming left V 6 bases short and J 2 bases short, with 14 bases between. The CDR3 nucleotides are TGCAGTGCAAGCGGCGGACTAACCTACGAGCAGTACTTC. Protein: CSASGGLTYEQYF.

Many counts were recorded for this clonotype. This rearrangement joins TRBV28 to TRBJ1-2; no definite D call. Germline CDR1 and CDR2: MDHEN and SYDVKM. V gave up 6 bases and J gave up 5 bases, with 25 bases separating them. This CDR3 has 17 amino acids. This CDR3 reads CASSLRFATAKIYGYTF. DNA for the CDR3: TGTGCCAGCAGCCTCCGATTTGCGACGGCGAAAATTTATGGCTACACCTTC.

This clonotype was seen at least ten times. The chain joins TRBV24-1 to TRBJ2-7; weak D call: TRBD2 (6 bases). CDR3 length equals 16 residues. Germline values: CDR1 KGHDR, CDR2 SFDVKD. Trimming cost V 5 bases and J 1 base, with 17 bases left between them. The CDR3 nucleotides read TGTGCCACCAGTGCCTCACGGGACTCCCCGTCCTACGAGCAGTACTTC. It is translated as CATSASRDSPSYEQYF.

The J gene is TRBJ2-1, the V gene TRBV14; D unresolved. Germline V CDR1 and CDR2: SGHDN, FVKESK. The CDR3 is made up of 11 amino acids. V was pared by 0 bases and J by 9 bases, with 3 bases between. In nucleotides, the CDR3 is TGTGCCAGCAGCCAAGAGGTTGAGCAGTTCTTC. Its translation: CASSQEVEQFF.

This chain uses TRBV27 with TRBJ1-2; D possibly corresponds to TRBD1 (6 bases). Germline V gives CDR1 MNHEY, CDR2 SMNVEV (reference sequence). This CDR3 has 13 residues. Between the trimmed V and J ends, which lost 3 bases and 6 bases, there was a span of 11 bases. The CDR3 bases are TGTGCCAGCAGTTTGACAGGACCCAATGGCTACACCTTC. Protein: CASSLTGPNGYTF.

CDR3 residues: CASSQDWAGRNSPLHF. The CDR3 region has the DNA TGCGCCAGCAGCCAAGATTGGGCAGGGAGGAATTCACCCCTCCACTTT. The rearrangement uses TRBV4-1 and TRBJ1-6; TRBD1 might be the D (5 bases). Per the germline V gene, CDR1 is MGHRA and CDR2 is YSYEKL. The CDR3 covers 16 residues. The ends were cut back, 0 bases at V and 7 bases at J, with 13 bases in the middle.

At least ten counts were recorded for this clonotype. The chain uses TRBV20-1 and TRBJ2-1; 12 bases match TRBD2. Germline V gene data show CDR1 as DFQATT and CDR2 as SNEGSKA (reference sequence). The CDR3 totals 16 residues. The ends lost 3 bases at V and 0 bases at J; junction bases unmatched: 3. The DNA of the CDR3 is TGCAGTGCTAGCGGACTAGCGGGAAGCTCCTACAATGAGCAGTTCTTC. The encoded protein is CSASGLAGSSYNEQFF.